A selection of T cell receptor beta chains follows, all from one sample in a study of CXCR3-negative and CXCR3-positive naive CD8 T cells. TCRdb reprocessed the 5' RACE reads; each CDR3 protein has one entry and no DNA is given. The repertoire shows around 47,000 distinct CDR3 sequences; the top ten hold roughly 15%. The specimen sequenced was memory CD8+ T cells from blood. The receptor source for this set is a human donor in good health. Some clones in this sample may be carry-over from other donors' samples. Each CDR3 is given with its conserved first and last residue. The order of the fields is V gene, J gene, CDR3 length, clone size, CDR3 protein. Size values are once, few and many counts, or a class for expanded clones, and some rows have none.

>TRBV9|TRBJ2-1|16|NA
CASSPQTGKGYNEQFF
>TRBV7-6|TRBJ2-1|17|NA
CASSRWTGQSSYNEQFF
>TRBV7-9|TRBJ1-1|15|NA
CASSPRQGWDTEAFF
>TRBV7-9|TRBJ1-1|16|NA
CASSNRPGQLNTEAFF
>TRBV4-3|TRBJ2-7|15|NA
CASSQGLAGAYEQYF
>TRBV18|TRBJ2-1|16|NA
CASSLAGEILNNEQFF
>TRBV7-9|TRBJ2-1|15|NA
CASSSTGELENEQFF
>TRBV28|TRBJ2-3|16|NA
CASSRLAGGETDTQYF
>TRBV28|TRBJ1-6|14|NA
CASSFGQEDSPLHF
>TRBV6-2/TRBV6-3|TRBJ1-6|16|NA
CASSSPGQGDNSPLHF
>TRBV7-6|TRBJ1-2|13|NA
CASSTQGNYGYTF
>TRBV24-1|TRBJ2-1|12|NA
CAISRGYNEQFF
>TRBV28|TRBJ2-5|17|NA
CASSPYPPGTAQETQYF
>TRBV21-1|TRBJ2-4|14|NA
CATPGFLAKNIQYF
>TRBV7-2|TRBJ2-7|15|NA
CASRLDSLANYEQYF
>TRBV20-1|TRBJ2-1|16|NA
CSAPVLAGGPLVEQFF
>TRBV25-1|TRBJ1-5|14|NA
CASSSGGSNQPQHF
>TRBV30|TRBJ2-1|14|NA
CAWPLAGVYNEQFF
>TRBV7-9|TRBJ2-5|14|NA
CASSFGLAGETQYF
>TRBV30|TRBJ2-5|15|NA
CAWSGDPAGTRDQYF
>TRBV27|TRBJ1-5|13|NA
CASSLSVGQPQHF
>TRBV9|TRBJ2-7|12|NA
CASSVGGHEQYF
>TRBV27|TRBJ1-4|14|medium-sized
CASSFEAQNEKLFF
>TRBV6-4|TRBJ1-6|14|NA
CASSEGQEGSPLHF
>TRBV7-6|TRBJ2-2|15|NA
CASSPLGVSTGELFF
>TRBV9|TRBJ2-2|16|NA
CASSATGTVNTGELFF
>TRBV12-3/TRBV12-4|TRBJ2-3|12|NA
CASGGGSPTQYF
>TRBV7-3|TRBJ2-3|15|NA
CASSLLAGDTDTQYF
>TRBV20-1|TRBJ2-1|13|NA
CSATTSSYNEQFF
>TRBV5-4|TRBJ2-2|14|NA
CASRSGPHFGELFF
>TRBV12-3/TRBV12-4|TRBJ2-7|15|NA
CASSPWGQGANEQYF
>TRBV7-2|TRBJ2-7|18|NA
CASSSIAGGPSINYEQYF
>TRBV14|TRBJ2-7|12|NA
CASSQQGYEQYF
>TRBV12-3/TRBV12-4|TRBJ2-7|13|NA
CASSLGQTYERHF
>TRBV7-2|TRBJ1-2|14|NA
CASSQWGANYGYTF
>TRBV15|TRBJ2-3|15|NA
CATSRVMGQTDTQYF
>TRBV19|TRBJ2-2|18|NA
CASRGTLGQGRNTGELFF
>TRBV7-6|TRBJ1-6|16|NA
CASSGNPGGGNSPLHF
>TRBV6-5|TRBJ2-6|15|NA
CASSTSGAGANVLTF
>TRBV27|TRBJ2-7|14|NA
CASSPISSSYEQYF
>TRBV6-5|TRBJ2-4|14|NA
CASRLSGAKNIQYF
>TRBV7-9|TRBJ2-1|18|NA
CASSGVVPGQGWIYEQFF
>TRBV6-4|TRBJ2-2|14|NA
CASSESTHTGELFF
>TRBV7-9|TRBJ1-2|17|NA
CASSLSTKTGGGVGYTF
>TRBV19|TRBJ2-6|16|NA
CASSIGTRSGANVLTF
>TRBV7-3|TRBJ2-2|17|NA
CASSRGLAGRDTGELFF
>TRBV12-3/TRBV12-4|TRBJ1-1|14|NA
CASSPRPGQAEAFF
>TRBV20-1|TRBJ2-1|16|NA
CSARAPPPEVVNEQFF
>TRBV2|TRBJ2-7|13|NA
CATVGQGIYEQYF
>TRBV7-2|TRBJ2-7|14|NA
CASSLVTVNYEQYF
>TRBV29-1|TRBJ1-2|11|NA
CSVLANYGYTF
>TRBV14|TRBJ2-7|12|NA
CASSLTDHEQYF
>TRBV4-1|TRBJ2-2|15|NA
CASSGLAGRSGELFF
>TRBV29-1|TRBJ2-3|15|NA
CSVDRTASSTDTQYF
>TRBV7-9|TRBJ2-7|16|NA
CASSHGGSGVRYEQYF
>TRBV7-6|TRBJ1-1|16|NA
CASSPPGSQGDFWAFF
>TRBV23-1|TRBJ1-3|17|NA
CASSHSYQRSSGNTIYF
>TRBV2|TRBJ2-3|14|NA
CASTDRADGDTQYF
>TRBV28|TRBJ2-1|14|NA
CASSSYSSYNEQFF
>TRBV27|TRBJ2-7|15|NA
CASSLSGRGLHEQYF